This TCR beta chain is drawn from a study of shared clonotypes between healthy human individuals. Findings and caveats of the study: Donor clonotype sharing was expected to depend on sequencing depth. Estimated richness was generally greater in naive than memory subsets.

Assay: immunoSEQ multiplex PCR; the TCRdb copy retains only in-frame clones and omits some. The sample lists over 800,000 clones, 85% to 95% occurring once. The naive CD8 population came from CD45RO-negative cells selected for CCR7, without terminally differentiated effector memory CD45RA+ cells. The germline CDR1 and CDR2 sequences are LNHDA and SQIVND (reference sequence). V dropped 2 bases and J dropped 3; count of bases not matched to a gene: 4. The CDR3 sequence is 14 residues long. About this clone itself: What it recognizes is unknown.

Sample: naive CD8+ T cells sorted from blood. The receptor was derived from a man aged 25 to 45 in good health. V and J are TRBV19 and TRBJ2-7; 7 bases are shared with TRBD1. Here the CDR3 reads CASSITQGIYEQYF. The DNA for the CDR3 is TGTGCCAGTAGTATAACACAGGGGATCTACGAGCAGTACTTC.